This entry lists 19 T cell receptor beta chains sequenced from one sample in a study of T cell responses to AZD1222 COVID-19 vaccine. TCRdb's table, derived via immunoSEQ multiplex PCR, lists solely in-frame clones and lacks some. The sample records approximately 150,000 clones, roughly 90% being singletons. The sequences come from peripheral blood, collected 28 days after the second AZD1222 dose. These receptors were obtained from an adult who received the AZD1222 COVID-19 vaccine.

V gene TRBV6-5 combines with J gene TRBJ1-2, with D tentatively TRBD1 (5 bases). The CDR3 is 14 amino acids. CDR1 and CDR2 from the germline V gene are MNHEY and SVGAGI. V lost 4 bases and J 8 bases, leaving 17 bases between the germline ends. CDR3 coding DNA: TGTGCCAGCAGTTCCACGTTGGGGGGAAGAGGCTACACCTTC. Translated, it gives CASSSTLGGRGYTF.

V gene TRBV28 combines with J gene TRBJ1-4; D is uncertain. Germline-derived CDR1 and CDR2 are MDHEN and SYDVKM. This CDR3 comprises 15 residues. Trimming left V 2 bases short and J 4 bases short, with 11 bases between. CDR3 coding DNA: TGTGCCAGCAGTTTAGCACGGAACATTAATGAAAAACTGTTTTTT. This sequence encodes CASSLARNINEKLFF.

The CDR3 is CASSQVQGSNQPQHF. Here the CDR3 DNA reads TGTGCCAGCAGCCAAGTACAGGGCAGCAATCAGCCCCAGCATTTT. The gene calls are TRBV4-2 and TRBJ1-5; D is perhaps TRBD1 (6 bases). The CDR3 is 15 amino acids. CDR1 is LGHNA and CDR2 is YNFKEQ in the germline V gene. V shed 1 base and J shed 1 base, with 8 bases lying between them.

In its sample, this clone was seen once. The rearrangement uses TRBV27 and TRBJ1-2; D gene unclear. The V end lost 7 bases, the J end lost 4 bases, and 16 bases lay between the germline ends. The CDR3 length is 14 residues. The germline gives CDR1 MNHEY, CDR2 SMNVEV (reference sequence). CDR3 nucleotides: TGTGCCAGCACTCCGGACCCAACCAGCTATGGCTACACCTTC. It is translated as CASTPDPTSYGYTF.

This clone showed up just once. The genes are TRBV6-5 and TRBJ2-3; unclear D gene. Trimming took off 4 bases at V and 5 bases at J, with 13 bases between the two ends. The CDR3 loop spans 14 amino acids. Germline CDR1 is MNHEY and CDR2 is SVGAGI. The CDR3 spells CASSSPGLRDTQYF. In DNA form, the CDR3 reads TGTGCCAGCAGTTCCCCGGGCCTGCGAGATACGCAGTATTTT.

The chain links TRBV2 to TRBJ1-2, with 7 nucleotides matching TRBD1. Germline CDR1 SNHLY, CDR2 FYNNEI. This CDR3 spans 15 amino acids. Unmatched junction bases numbered 9, after V lost 4 bases and J lost 4 bases. CDR3 sequence reads: CASSAQGIRVYGYTF. In DNA form, the CDR3 reads TGTGCCAGCAGTGCACAGGGGATTAGAGTCTATGGCTACACCTTC.

This chain joins TRBV18 and TRBJ2-1, with TRBD2 matching over 10 bases. The CDR3 has 18 amino acids. The trim removed 3 bases at V and 1 base at J, leaving 9 bases unmatched. Germline V gene data show CDR1 as KGHSH and CDR2 as LQKENI. The CDR3 region is CASSPQPSGGYSYNEQFF. CDR3 in DNA: TGTGCCAGCTCACCCCAGCCTAGCGGGGGATATTCCTACAATGAGCAGTTCTTC.

V and J are TRBV3-1 (or the pseudogene TRBV3-2) and TRBJ2-5; no reliable D call. CDR1 is LGHDT and CDR2 is YNNKEL in the germline V gene (reference sequence). Trimming cost V 2 bases and J 5 bases, with 12 bases left between them. The CDR3 consists of 14 residues. The CDR3 region has the DNA TGTGCCAGCAGCCAAACCTTCCCGGAGGAGACCCAGTACTTC. Protein: CASSQTFPEETQYF.

The chain combines TRBV7-9 with TRBJ1-1, with no clear D. The CDR3 has 15 residues. V dropped 2 bases and J dropped 6 bases, with 16 bases sitting between them. Germline V CDR1 and CDR2: SEHNR, FQNEAQ (reference sequence). The CDR3 bases are TGTGCCAGCAGCTTACAGTTGGGGTGGGAGGCTGAAGCTTTCTTT. It codes for CASSLQLGWEAEAFF. The variable domain in full, completed from reference TRBV7-9 and TRBJ1-1, reads DTGVSQNPRHKITKRGQNVTFRCDPISEHNRLYWYRQTLGQGPEFLTYFQNEAQLEKSRLLSDRFSAERPKGSFSTLEIQRTEQGDSAMYLCASSLQLGWEAEAFFGQGTRLTVV.

The rearrangement joins TRBV18 to TRBJ2-5, with D possibly TRBD1 on 6 matching bases. The CDR3 loop spans 16 amino acids. V was cut by 6 bases and J by 3 bases, with 20 bases left in between. CDR1 and CDR2 (germline): KGHSH, LQKENI. This CDR3 is CASSSQGPFLEETQYF. The CDR3 nucleotides read TGTGCCAGCTCGTCCCAGGGGCCCTTCCTCGAAGAGACCCAGTACTTC.

The CDR3 coding sequence is TGTGCCAGCACCCCCAGTTTGGGGGAGAACTCCTACGAGCAGTACTTC. Translation gives CASTPSLGENSYEQYF. V gene TRBV27 combines with J gene TRBJ2-7; TRBD1 or TRBD2 may be the D gene (5 bases each). Germline CDR1 MNHEY, CDR2 SMNVEV (reference sequence). The CDR3 contains 16 residues. V was shortened by 7 bases and J by 0 bases, with 19 bases between the two germline ends.

The V and J genes are TRBV10-2 and TRBJ2-7; D possibly matches TRBD1 or TRBD2 (5 bases each). The CDR3 runs 14 residues. The germline V gene has CDR1 WSHSY and CDR2 SAAADI. Trimming pared 2 bases from V and 4 bases from J, leaving 12 bases between. CDR3 in amino acids: CASSEMGEGYEQYF. In DNA, the CDR3 is TGCGCCAGCAGTGAGATGGGGGAAGGATACGAGCAGTACTTC.

This clone was counted only a few times. V usage is TRBV6-5 and J usage is TRBJ1-1; D not certain. The CDR3 extends over 12 amino acids. Germline CDR1 and CDR2: MNHEY and SVGAGI. The ends were cut back, 6 bases at V and 7 bases at J, with 12 bases in the middle. In DNA, the CDR3 is TGTGCCAGCAGGACGCGGCGGGGTGAAGCTTTCTTT. Translating gives CASRTRRGEAFF.

The V call is TRBV24-1, the J call TRBJ2-1; D is ambiguous. The CDR3 is 16 residues long. CDR1 is KGHDR, CDR2 SFDVKD, per germline. V gave up 1 base and J gave up 4 bases, with 13 bases separating them. CDR3 coding DNA: TGTGCCACCAGTGATTTCCTATCAGAGGAGTACAATGAGCAGTTCTTC. Translating gives CATSDFLSEEYNEQFF.

The chain links TRBV5-1 to TRBJ1-4; D might be TRBD1 (5 bases). CDR1 and CDR2 (germline): SGHRS, YFSETQ. V was trimmed by 0 bases and J by 13 bases, leaving 13 bases between them. The CDR3 has 13 residues. The DNA of the CDR3 is TGCGCCAGCAGCTTGGGGGGCAGGTCAGGACTGTTTTTT. The encoded protein is CASSLGGRSGLFF.

The chain recombines TRBV15 with TRBJ2-7; TRBD1 aligns across 7 bases. Trimming at V came to 0 bases and at J to 6 bases, leaving 8 bases not matched to a gene. Germline V gene sequence: CDR1 LNHNV, CDR2 YYDKDF (reference sequence). The CDR3 extends over 15 amino acids. The CDR3 here is CATSRDIGNRGEQYF. CDR3 nucleotides: TGTGCCACCAGCAGAGACATAGGGAACAGGGGCGAGCAGTACTTC.

The gene calls are TRBV7-3 and TRBJ1-5; D perhaps matches TRBD1 (6 bases). The length of the CDR3 is 15 residues. V was pared by 2 bases and J by 7 bases, with 15 bases between. Germline V gene sequence: CDR1 SGHTA, CDR2 FQGTGA. The DNA for the CDR3 is TGTGCCAGCAGCTTATCAGGGGCCGCAGGGCAGCCCCAGCATTTT. Its protein product is CASSLSGAAGQPQHF.

The rearrangement links TRBV15 to TRBJ1-1; D gene unclear. Germline assignment: CDR1 LNHNV and CDR2 YYDKDF (reference sequence). This CDR3 contains 15 residues. Trimming pared 2 bases from V and 0 bases from J, leaving 10 bases between. The CDR3 loop reads CATSRPPALNTEAFF. The CDR3 nucleotides are TGTGCCACCAGCAGACCCCCCGCCTTGAACACTGAAGCTTTCTTT.

V usage is TRBV6-5 and J usage is TRBJ2-7, with D uncertain. V lost 6 bases and J 4 bases, leaving 16 bases between the germline ends. CDR3 length: 14 residues. Germline CDR1 is MNHEY and CDR2 is SVGAGI. The CDR3, as DNA: TGTGCCAGCAGCTCCCCGGGTACTTCTTACGAGCAGTACTTC. It specifies CASSSPGTSYEQYF.